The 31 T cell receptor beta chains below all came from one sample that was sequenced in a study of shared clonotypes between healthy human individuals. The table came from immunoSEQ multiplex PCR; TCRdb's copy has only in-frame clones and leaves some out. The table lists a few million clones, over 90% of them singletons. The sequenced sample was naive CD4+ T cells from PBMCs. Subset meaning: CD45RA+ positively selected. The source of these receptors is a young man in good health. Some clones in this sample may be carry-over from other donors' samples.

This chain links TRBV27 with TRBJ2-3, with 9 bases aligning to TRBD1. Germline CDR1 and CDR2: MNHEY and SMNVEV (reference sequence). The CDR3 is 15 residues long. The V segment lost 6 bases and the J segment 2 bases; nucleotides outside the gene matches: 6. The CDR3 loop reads CASSPGQGPTDTQYF. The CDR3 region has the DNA TGTGCCAGCAGCCCAGGACAGGGGCCCACAGATACGCAGTATTTT.

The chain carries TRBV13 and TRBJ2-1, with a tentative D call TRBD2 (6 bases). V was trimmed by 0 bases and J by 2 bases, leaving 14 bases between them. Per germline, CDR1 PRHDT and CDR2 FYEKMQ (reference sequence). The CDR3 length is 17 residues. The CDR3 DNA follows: TGTGCCAGCAGCTTAGGCCGGTACGGGAGTCCCTACAATGAGCAGTTCTTC. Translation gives CASSLGRYGSPYNEQFF.

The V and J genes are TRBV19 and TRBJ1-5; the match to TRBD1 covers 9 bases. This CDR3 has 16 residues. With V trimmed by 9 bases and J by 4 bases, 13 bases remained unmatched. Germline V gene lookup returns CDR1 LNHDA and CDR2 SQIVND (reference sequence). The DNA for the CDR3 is TGTGCCAGCACGAATTTACAGGGGGCGAGTAATCAGCCCCAGCATTTT. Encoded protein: CASTNLQGASNQPQHF. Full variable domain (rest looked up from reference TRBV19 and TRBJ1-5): DGGITQSPKYLFRKEGQNVTLSCEQNLNHDAMYWYRQDPGQGLRLIYYSQIVNDFQKGDIAEGYSVSREKKESFPLTVTSAQKNPTAFYLCASTNLQGASNQPQHFGDGTRLSIL.

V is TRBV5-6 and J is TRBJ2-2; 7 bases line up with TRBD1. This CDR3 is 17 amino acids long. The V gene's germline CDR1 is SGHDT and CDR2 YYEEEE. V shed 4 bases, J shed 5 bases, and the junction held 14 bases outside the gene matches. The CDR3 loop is CASSPRRQGWWTGELFF. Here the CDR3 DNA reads TGTGCCAGCAGCCCGAGAAGACAGGGCTGGTGGACCGGGGAGCTGTTTTTT.

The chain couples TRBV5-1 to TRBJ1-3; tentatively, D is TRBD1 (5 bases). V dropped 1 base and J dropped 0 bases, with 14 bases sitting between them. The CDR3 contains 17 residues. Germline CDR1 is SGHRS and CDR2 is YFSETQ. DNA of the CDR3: TGCGCCAGCAGCTTGATCGCGCAGGGACCCTCTGGAAACACCATATATTTT. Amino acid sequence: CASSLIAQGPSGNTIYF.

The CDR3 bases are TGTGCCAGCAGTAAAGAATTCGGAACAGATACGCAGTATTTT. This encodes CASSKEFGTDTQYF. The rearrangement uses TRBV6-4 and TRBJ2-3; D not certain. Germline V CDR1 and CDR2: MRHNA, SNTAGT. Trimming cost V 5 bases and J 3 bases, with 12 bases left between them. This CDR3 has 14 residues.

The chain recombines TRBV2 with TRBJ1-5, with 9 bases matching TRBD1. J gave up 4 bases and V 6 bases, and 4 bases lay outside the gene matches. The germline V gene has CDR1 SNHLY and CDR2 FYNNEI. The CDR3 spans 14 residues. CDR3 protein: CASSKTGGNQPQHF. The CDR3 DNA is TGTGCCAGCAGCAAGACAGGGGGAAATCAGCCCCAGCATTTT.

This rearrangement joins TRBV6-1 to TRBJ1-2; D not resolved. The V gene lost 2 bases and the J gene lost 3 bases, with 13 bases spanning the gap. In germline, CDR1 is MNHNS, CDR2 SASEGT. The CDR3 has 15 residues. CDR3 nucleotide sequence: TGTGCCAGCAGTGAATTGGCCCCGGTCGACTATGGCTACACCTTC. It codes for CASSELAPVDYGYTF.

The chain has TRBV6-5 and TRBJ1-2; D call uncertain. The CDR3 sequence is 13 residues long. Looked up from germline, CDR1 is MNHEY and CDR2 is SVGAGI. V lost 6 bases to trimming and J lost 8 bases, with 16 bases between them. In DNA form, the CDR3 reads TGTGCCAGCAGCACTTACGACGGATCAGGCTACACCTTC. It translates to CASSTYDGSGYTF.

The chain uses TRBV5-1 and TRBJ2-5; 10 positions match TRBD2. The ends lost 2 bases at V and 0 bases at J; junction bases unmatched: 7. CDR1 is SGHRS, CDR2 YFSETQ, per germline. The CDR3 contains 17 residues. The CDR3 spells CASSFLVAGGYQETQYF. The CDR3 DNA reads TGCGCCAGCAGCTTTCTGGTAGCGGGGGGCTACCAAGAGACCCAGTACTTC.

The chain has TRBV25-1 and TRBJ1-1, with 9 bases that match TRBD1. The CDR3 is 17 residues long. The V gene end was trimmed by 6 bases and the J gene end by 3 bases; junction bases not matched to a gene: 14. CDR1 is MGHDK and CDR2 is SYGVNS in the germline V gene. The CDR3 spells CASSAMVGQGFDTEAFF. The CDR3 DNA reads TGTGCCAGCAGCGCAATGGTGGGACAGGGCTTTGACACTGAAGCTTTCTTT.

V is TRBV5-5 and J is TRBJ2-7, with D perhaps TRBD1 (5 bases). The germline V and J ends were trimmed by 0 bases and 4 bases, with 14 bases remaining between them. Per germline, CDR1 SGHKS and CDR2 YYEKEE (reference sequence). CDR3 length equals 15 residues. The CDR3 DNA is TGTGCCAGCAGCTTGGGGGTCCGCGACAGTTACGAGCAGTACTTC. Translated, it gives CASSLGVRDSYEQYF.

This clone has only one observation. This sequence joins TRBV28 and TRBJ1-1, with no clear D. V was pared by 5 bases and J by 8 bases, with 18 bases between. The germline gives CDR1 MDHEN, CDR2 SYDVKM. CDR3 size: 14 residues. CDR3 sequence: CASSLSDVNREAFF. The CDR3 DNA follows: TGTGCCAGCAGTCTCTCCGACGTCAACAGAGAAGCTTTCTTT.

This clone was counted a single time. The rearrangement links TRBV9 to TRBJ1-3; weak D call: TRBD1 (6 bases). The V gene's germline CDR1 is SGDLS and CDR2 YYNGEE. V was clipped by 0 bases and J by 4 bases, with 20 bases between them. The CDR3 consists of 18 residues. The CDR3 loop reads CASSVATSGGASGNTIYF. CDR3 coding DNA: TGTGCCAGCAGCGTAGCCACCTCGGGGGGGGCTTCCGGAAACACCATATATTTT.

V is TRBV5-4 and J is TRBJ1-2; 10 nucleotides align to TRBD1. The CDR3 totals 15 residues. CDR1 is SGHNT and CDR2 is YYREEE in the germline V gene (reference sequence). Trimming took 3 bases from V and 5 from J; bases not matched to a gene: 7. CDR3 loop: CASSYRDRGSYGYTF. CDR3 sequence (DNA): TGTGCCAGCAGCTACCGGGACAGGGGCTCGTATGGCTACACCTTC.

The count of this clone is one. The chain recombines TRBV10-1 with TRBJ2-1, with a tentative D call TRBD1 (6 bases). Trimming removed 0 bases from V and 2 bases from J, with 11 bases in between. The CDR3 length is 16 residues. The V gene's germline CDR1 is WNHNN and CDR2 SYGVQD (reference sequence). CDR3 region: CASSESAGAPYNEQFF. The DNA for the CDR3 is TGCGCCAGCAGTGAGTCGGCAGGGGCCCCCTACAATGAGCAGTTCTTC.

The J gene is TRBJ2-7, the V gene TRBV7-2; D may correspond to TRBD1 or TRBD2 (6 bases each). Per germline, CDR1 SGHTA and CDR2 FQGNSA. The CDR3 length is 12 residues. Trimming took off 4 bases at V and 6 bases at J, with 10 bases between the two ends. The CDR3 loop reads CASSYGGLEQYF. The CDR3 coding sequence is TGTGCCAGCAGCTATGGGGGGCTCGAGCAGTACTTC.

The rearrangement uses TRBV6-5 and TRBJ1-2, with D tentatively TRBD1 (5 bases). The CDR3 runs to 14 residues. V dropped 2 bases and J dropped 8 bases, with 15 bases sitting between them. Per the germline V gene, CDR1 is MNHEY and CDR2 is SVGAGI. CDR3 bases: TGTGCCAGCAGTTACGGGCGAGGGGCCAGCGGCTACACCTTC. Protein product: CASSYGRGASGYTF.

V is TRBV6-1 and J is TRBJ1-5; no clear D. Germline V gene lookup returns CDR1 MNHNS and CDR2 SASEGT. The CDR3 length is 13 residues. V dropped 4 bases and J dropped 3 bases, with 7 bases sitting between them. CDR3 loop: CASSGNNNQPQHF. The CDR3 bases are TGTGCCAGCAGTGGAAACAACAATCAGCCCCAGCATTTT.

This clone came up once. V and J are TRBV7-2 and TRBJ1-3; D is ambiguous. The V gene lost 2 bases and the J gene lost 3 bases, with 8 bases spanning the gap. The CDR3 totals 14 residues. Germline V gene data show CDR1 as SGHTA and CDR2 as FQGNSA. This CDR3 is CASSLFLGGNTIYF. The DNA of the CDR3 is TGTGCCAGCAGCTTATTTTTAGGTGGAAACACCATATATTTT.

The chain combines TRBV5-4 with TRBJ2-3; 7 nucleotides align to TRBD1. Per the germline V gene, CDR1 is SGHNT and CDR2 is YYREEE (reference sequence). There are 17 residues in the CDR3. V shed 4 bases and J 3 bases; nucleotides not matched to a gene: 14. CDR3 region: CASSIKGPGQRTDTQYF. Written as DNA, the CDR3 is TGTGCCAGCAGCATAAAGGGACCGGGACAGCGAACAGATACGCAGTATTTT. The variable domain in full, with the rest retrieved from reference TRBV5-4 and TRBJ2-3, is ETGVTQSPTHLIKTRGQQVTLRCSSQSGHNTVSWYQQALGQGPQFIFQYYREEENGRGNFPPRFSGLQFPNYSSELNVNALELDDSALYLCASSIKGPGQRTDTQYFGPGTRLTVL.

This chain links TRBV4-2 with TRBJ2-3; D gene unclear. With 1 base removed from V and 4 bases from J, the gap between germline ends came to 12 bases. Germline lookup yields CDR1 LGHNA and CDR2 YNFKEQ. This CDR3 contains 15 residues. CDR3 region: CASSQAPPLADTQYF. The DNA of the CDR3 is TGTGCCAGCAGCCAAGCACCTCCACTGGCAGATACGCAGTATTTT.

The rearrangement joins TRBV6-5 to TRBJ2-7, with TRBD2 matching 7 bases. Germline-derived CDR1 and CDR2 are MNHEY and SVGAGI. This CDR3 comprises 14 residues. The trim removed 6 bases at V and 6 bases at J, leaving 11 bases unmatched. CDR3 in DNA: TGTGCCAGCAGCCGGTGGAGGGAGGGCCCCGAGCAGTACTTC. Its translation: CASSRWREGPEQYF.

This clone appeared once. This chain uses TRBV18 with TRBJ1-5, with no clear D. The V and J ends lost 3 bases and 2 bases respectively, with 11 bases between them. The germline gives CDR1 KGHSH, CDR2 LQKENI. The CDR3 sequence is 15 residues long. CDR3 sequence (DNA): TGTGCCAGCTCACCCCCCTGGGGAGGCAATCAGCCCCAGCATTTT. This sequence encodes CASSPPWGGNQPQHF.

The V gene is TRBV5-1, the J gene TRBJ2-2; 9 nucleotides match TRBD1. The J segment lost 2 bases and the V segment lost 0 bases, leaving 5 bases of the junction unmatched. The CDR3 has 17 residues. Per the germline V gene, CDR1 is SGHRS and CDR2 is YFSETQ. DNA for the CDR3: TGCGCCAGCAGCTTGGTAGGGACAGGGCGTAACACCGGGGAGCTGTTTTTT. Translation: CASSLVGTGRNTGELFF.

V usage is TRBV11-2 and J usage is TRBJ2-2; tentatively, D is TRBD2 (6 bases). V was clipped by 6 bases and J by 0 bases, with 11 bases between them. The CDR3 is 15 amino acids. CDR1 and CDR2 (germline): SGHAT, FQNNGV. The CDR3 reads CASSPGGSNTGELFF. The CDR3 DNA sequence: TGTGCCAGCAGTCCAGGAGGGTCGAACACCGGGGAGCTGTTTTTT.

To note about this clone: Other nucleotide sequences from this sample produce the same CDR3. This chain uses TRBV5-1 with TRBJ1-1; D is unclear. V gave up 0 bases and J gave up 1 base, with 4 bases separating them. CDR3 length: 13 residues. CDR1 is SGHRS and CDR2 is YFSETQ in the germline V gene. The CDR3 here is CASSLGSNTEAFF. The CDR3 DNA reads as TGCGCCAGCAGCTTGGGGTCGAACACTGAAGCTTTCTTT. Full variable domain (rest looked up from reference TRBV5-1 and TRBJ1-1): KAGVTQTPRYLIKTRGQQVTLSCSPISGHRSVSWYQQTPGQGLQFLFEYFSETQRNKGNFPGRFSGRQFSNSRSEMNVSTLELGDSALYLCASSLGSNTEAFFGQGTRLTVV.

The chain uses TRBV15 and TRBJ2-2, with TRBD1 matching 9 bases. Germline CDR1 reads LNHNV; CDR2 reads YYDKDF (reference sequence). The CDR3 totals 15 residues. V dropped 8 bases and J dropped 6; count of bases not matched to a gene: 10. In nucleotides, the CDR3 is TGTGCCACCGAACCCGGGACAGGGTTCGCCGGGGAGCTGTTTTTT. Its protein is CATEPGTGFAGELFF.

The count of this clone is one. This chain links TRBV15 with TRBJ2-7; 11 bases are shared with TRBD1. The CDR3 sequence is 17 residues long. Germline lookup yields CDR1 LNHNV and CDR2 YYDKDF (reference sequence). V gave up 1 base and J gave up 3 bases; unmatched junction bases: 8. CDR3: CATSRGLGQGAIYEQYF. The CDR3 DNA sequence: TGTGCCACCAGCAGAGGATTAGGACAGGGGGCGATCTACGAGCAGTACTTC.

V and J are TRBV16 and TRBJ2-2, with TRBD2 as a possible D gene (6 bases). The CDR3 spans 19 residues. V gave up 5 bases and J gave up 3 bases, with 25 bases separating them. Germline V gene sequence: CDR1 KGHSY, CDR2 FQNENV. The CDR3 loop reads CASSVPLSVAGYYTGELFF. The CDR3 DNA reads TGTGCCAGCAGCGTTCCCCTTTCTGTGGCGGGGTACTACACCGGGGAGCTGTTTTTT.

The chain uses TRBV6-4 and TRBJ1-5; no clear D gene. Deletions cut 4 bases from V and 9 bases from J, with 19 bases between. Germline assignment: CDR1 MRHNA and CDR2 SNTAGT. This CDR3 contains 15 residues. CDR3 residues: CASSANEHGLGPQHF. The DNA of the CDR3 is TGTGCCAGCAGTGCCAACGAACATGGGTTAGGGCCCCAGCATTTT.